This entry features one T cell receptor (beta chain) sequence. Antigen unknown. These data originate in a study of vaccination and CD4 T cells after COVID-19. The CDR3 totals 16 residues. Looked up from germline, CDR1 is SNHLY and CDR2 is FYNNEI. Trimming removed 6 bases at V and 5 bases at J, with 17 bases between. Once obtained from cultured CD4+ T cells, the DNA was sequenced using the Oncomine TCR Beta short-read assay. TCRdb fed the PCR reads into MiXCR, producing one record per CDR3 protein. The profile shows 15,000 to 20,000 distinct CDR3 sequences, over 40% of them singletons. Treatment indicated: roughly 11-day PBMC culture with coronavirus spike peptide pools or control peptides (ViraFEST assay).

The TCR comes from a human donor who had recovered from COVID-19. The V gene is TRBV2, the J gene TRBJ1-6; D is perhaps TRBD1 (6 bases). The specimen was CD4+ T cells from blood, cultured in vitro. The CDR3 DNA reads TGTGCCAGCAGGGAGACGTCGGACAGACATAATTCACCCCTCCACTTT. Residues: CASRETSDRHNSPLHF.